This T cell receptor beta chain was found in a study of cytomegalovirus exposure and HLA in healthy donors (dated by TCRdb to about 2017). About the study as a whole: In an earlier analysis of approximately 640 of the donors, 276 Gb of sequence data and 90 million to 130 million unique TCR beta sequences from about 180 million T cells were reported. An early release covering over 500 HLA-typed donors comprised roughly 300 gigabases of sequencing data and 85 million to 100 million unique TCR sequences. Among the roughly 380 genotyped donors, around 81% belonged to the genetic ancestry cluster associated with self-reported Caucasian donors. The aim of the study was to test whether cataloging public T cell receptors could identify signatures of past pathogen exposure. The study used immunosequencing to profile the T cell repertoires of more than 650 subjects and linked those repertoires to cytomegalovirus serostatus. Besides the first cohort of 666 subjects, a separate validation cohort made up of over 95 different subjects was used. To predict cytomegalovirus infection status, the study combined high-throughput TCR immunosequencing, statistical association of individual TCRs with disease status, and machine learning. A later analysis re-analyzed previously published TCR beta repertoires from approximately 670 donors and added high-resolution HLA genotyping to study TCR occurrence patterns. In the later analysis, no new phenotypic data were used to find candidate immune exposures; instead, reliance was placed on TCR beta sequences and their occurrence across donors. An earlier analysis of around 580 of the donors used high-throughput TCR beta sequencing to judge whether each TCR beta V gene segment behaved as functional or pseudogenic. Alongside the repertoire data, information on donor age, sex, ethnicity and CMV serostatus was compiled. In a later genetic analysis, genome-wide SNP genotypes for about three fifths of the roughly 670 donors were used, and that subset was treated as a discovery cohort. Every discovery cohort repertoire had been produced on one sequencing platform. HLA typing included class I and class II loci at four-digit resolution. The number of typed donors differed by locus: about 620-640 for A, B, C, DRB1 and DQB1; 522 for DQA1; some 610 for DPA1; and about 470 for DPB1. Because of strong linkage in the cohort, roughly five DR-DQ haplotypes were treated as single units for association and clustering. On average, about 240,000 unique TCR beta nucleotide sequences were sequenced per donor among a few hundred genotyped donors of the cohort, with 15% to 20% of those sequences being non-productive.

This clone came up once. This receptor's antigen is unknown. No per-base quality is available; no much larger clone lies one base away. The research as a whole found: In a later analysis, HLA-associated TCR beta chains showed more clonal expansion and lower generation probabilities than non-associated chains that were equally common. A later analysis found that TCR association rates varied across HLA loci, with DRB1 alleles showing the most associated TCRs and HLA-C alleles the fewest. Specific HLA alleles were associated with more than 15,000 TCR beta sequences at a false discovery rate of 0.05 in a later analysis. Because the 87-base-pair reads could not distinguish some IMGT-functional V segments, including TRBV6-2 and TRBV6-3, those segments were excluded. Immune exposure information for the cohort was limited to CMV serostatus. The authors suggested that the approach could potentially be generalized to other disease states and immunological phenotypes. The presence/absence analyses assumed that sequencing depth was roughly uniform across donors, and that assumption may not be true. In a later genetic analysis, fewer N-insertions in productive TCRs were reported among donors in an Asian-associated ancestry cluster than the approximately 710-donor mean. According to a later analysis, parvovirus B19, influenza, CMV and Epstein-Barr virus appeared linked to several top co-occurrence clusters. V-gene and J-gene trimming of TCR beta chains was associated with a missense DCLRE1C variant in a later genetic analysis, and the association was replicated in an independent cohort. In a later analysis, most CMV-associated TCR beta chains were found to appear HLA-restricted, with HLA associations seemingly driven largely by CMV exposure. Over 15 rarely observed V segments, including chromosome 9 orphons, were excluded from the earlier analysis of about 610 of the donors because counts were too low. Most TCR sequences were seen in very few donors, while some public TCRs were found in many individuals. Linkage disequilibrium might explain the correlated functional status among segregating V segments, but an unknown experimental factor could not be ruled out. The study listed approximately 160 TCR beta chains as associated with cytomegalovirus. In vitro tests confirmed that a few of the cytomegalovirus-associated TCR beta chains recognize cytomegalovirus antigens. Because HLA typing was missing for some donors at each locus, association tests included only the typed subset. The classifier was reported to diagnose cytomegalovirus status with high specificity and sensitivity in both the original and validation cohorts. A group of highly shared sequence variants was considered likely to be a technical artifact of the sequencing pipeline. Only TCR beta chains were sequenced in this cohort, and the absence of alpha or paired-chain data limited detectable features. When HLA alleles, especially DR and DQ, strongly co-occurred, TCR associations were difficult to assign to individual alleles. A further reported finding was that TCR beta sequences accurately predicted the HLA-A and HLA-B alleles for most subjects in the first cohort. In an earlier analysis of 500 to 650 of the donors, most TCR beta V segments appeared in productive rearrangements about 87% or about 30% of the time, broadly matching IMGT annotations.

Sequences MDHEN (CDR1) and SYDVKM (CDR2) are obtained from the germline V gene. The CDR3 holds 14 amino acids from the cysteine to the phenylalanine. Of the read, only the CDR3 DNA is kept; its 42 bases are in frame from base 1. The germline V end is reduced by 7 bases and the J end by 3 bases; junction bases left unmatched: 7. In total, fewer than 750 healthy bone marrow donors made up the cohort. All cohort members were sampled while nominally healthy, although unrecorded immune exposures were likely present. The donor tested CMV seronegative, placing the donor among the 350 or so seronegative members of the cohort. Every donor gave a peripheral blood sample, and the peripheral blood mononuclear cells from that sample were used for TCR beta sequencing. Genomic DNA was extracted from the blood cell samples with the Qiagen DNeasy Blood Extraction Kit. Library preparation was by the immunoSEQ multiplex PCR assay. A mixture of 60 forward primers for TCR Vbeta segments and 13 reverse primers for TCR Jbeta segments was used in the multiplex PCR. A multiplex PCR assay on genomic DNA amplified the CDR3 region of rearranged TCR beta genes. The amplified TCR beta libraries were sequenced on the Illumina HiSeq System as 87-base-pair reads. Turning to the authors' computational methods: In a later analysis, around 80 million unique TCR beta chains were counted across the 690 or so repertoires, and roughly 9.9 million of these chains were shared by at least two donors. Raw reads were error-corrected and collapsed into unique sequences by a nearest-neighbor algorithm in which closely related sequences were merged to remove PCR and sequencing errors. CDR3 sequences were aligned to IMGT reference sequences to assign V, D and J gene segments. For a sequence to be retained, at least a six-nucleotide match to both a V gene segment and a J gene segment was required. Rearrangements were called productive when the CDR3 lacked stop codons and stayed in frame with V and J; all others were non-productive. Following IMGT convention, CDR3 was defined as the stretch from the second conserved V-encoded cysteine up to the conserved J-encoded phenylalanine. The earlier analysis of approximately 590 of the donors excluded any sequence lacking an unambiguous match to a single V gene segment. In an earlier analysis of about 590 of the donors, a V segment was called functional when productive rearrangements were above 56.7%, and segregating when the standard deviation between donors exceeded 5%. A statistical classification framework was built for diagnosing cytomegalovirus status from the catalog of TCR beta chain sequences. A later analysis assigned V and J genes by comparing TCR nucleotide sequences with IMGT/GENE-DB human TR gene sequences. The TCRdist pipeline was used in a later analysis to assign CDR3 sequences and most-parsimonious VDJ recombination scenarios. In a later analysis, each TCR beta chain was defined by its CDR3 amino acid sequence together with its V-gene family, and reads without a unique V-gene family were excluded. As a way to deal with suspected cross-contamination and a sequencing artifact, a later analysis dropped roughly 600 nucleotide sequences that were highly shared and had low generation probability. For each public chain, a later analysis derived a clonal expansion index from normalized ranks of inferred template counts within each repertoire. A later analysis computed generation probabilities with a VDJ recombination model fitted to out-of-frame rearrangements, and checked the results against IGoR. A later analysis scored TCR-TCR, TCR-HLA and TCR-CMV co-occurrence with hypergeometric tests, applying a repertoire-size bias correction to TCR pairs. False discovery rates were estimated in a later analysis by permuting HLA or CMV assignments 20 times. In a later analysis, co-occurring TCRs were grouped using DBSCAN, with TCRdist sequence similarity added in when clustering inside HLA-allele-positive subsets. Co-occurrence clustering excluded repertoires with fewer than 30,000 or more than 120,000 public chains, plus five with anomalous nucleotide sharing. TCRdb carries this immuneACCESS record with in-frame sequences only. Its versions omit some clonotypes, under half of them owing to an unresolved V gene in the studies checked, with the rest unexplained. That table furnishes V, J and clone size, whereas the DNA furnished D and trimming. The sample profile shows around 170,000 clones; approximately 78% of them were found once. Together, the top ten hold less than 0.85% of the sample.

The receptor was isolated from a woman aged 18-29 years in good health and CMV-seronegative. The receptor chain draws on TRBV28 and TRBJ2-7; TRBD1 agrees with 9 junctional bases. The specimen sequenced was PBMCs. The nucleotide sequence is TGTGCCAGCACCCCTGGGGACAGGGTCTACGAGCAGTACTTC. The encoded protein is CASTPGDRVYEQYF.